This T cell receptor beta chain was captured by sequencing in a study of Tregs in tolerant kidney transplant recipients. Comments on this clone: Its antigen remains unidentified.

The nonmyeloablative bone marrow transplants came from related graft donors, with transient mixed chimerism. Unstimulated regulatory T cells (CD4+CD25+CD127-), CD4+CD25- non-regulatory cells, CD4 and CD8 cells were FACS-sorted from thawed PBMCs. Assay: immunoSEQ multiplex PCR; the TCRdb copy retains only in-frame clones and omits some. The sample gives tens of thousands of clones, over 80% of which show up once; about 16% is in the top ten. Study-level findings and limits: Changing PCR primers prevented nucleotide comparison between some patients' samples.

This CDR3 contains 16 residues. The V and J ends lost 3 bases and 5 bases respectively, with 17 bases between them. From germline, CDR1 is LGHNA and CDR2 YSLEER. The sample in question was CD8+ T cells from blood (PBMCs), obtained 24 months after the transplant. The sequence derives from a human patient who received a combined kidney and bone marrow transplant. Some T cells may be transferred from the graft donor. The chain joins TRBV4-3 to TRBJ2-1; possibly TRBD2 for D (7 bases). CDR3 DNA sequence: TGCGCCAGCAGCCAGGTAACGGGGGGCCCGAACAATGAGCAGTTCTTC. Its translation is CASSQVTGGPNNEQFF.